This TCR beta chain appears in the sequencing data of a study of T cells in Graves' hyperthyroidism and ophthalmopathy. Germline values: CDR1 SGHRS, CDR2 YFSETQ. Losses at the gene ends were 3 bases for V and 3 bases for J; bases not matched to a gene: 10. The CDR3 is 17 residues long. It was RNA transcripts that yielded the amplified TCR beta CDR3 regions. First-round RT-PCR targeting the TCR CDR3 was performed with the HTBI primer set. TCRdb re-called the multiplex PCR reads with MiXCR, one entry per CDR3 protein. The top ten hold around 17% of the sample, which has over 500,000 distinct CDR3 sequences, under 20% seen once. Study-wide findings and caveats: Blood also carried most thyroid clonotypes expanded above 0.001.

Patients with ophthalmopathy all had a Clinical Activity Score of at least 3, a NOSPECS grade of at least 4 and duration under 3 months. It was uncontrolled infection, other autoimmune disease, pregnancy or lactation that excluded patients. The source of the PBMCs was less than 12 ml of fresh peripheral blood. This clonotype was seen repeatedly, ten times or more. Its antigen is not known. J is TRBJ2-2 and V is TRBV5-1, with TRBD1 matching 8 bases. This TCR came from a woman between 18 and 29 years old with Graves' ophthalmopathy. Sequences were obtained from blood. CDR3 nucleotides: TGCGCCAGCAGCTGGCCAGGGGGCGCGATTGACACCGGGGAGCTGTTTTTT. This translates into CASSWPGGAIDTGELFF.